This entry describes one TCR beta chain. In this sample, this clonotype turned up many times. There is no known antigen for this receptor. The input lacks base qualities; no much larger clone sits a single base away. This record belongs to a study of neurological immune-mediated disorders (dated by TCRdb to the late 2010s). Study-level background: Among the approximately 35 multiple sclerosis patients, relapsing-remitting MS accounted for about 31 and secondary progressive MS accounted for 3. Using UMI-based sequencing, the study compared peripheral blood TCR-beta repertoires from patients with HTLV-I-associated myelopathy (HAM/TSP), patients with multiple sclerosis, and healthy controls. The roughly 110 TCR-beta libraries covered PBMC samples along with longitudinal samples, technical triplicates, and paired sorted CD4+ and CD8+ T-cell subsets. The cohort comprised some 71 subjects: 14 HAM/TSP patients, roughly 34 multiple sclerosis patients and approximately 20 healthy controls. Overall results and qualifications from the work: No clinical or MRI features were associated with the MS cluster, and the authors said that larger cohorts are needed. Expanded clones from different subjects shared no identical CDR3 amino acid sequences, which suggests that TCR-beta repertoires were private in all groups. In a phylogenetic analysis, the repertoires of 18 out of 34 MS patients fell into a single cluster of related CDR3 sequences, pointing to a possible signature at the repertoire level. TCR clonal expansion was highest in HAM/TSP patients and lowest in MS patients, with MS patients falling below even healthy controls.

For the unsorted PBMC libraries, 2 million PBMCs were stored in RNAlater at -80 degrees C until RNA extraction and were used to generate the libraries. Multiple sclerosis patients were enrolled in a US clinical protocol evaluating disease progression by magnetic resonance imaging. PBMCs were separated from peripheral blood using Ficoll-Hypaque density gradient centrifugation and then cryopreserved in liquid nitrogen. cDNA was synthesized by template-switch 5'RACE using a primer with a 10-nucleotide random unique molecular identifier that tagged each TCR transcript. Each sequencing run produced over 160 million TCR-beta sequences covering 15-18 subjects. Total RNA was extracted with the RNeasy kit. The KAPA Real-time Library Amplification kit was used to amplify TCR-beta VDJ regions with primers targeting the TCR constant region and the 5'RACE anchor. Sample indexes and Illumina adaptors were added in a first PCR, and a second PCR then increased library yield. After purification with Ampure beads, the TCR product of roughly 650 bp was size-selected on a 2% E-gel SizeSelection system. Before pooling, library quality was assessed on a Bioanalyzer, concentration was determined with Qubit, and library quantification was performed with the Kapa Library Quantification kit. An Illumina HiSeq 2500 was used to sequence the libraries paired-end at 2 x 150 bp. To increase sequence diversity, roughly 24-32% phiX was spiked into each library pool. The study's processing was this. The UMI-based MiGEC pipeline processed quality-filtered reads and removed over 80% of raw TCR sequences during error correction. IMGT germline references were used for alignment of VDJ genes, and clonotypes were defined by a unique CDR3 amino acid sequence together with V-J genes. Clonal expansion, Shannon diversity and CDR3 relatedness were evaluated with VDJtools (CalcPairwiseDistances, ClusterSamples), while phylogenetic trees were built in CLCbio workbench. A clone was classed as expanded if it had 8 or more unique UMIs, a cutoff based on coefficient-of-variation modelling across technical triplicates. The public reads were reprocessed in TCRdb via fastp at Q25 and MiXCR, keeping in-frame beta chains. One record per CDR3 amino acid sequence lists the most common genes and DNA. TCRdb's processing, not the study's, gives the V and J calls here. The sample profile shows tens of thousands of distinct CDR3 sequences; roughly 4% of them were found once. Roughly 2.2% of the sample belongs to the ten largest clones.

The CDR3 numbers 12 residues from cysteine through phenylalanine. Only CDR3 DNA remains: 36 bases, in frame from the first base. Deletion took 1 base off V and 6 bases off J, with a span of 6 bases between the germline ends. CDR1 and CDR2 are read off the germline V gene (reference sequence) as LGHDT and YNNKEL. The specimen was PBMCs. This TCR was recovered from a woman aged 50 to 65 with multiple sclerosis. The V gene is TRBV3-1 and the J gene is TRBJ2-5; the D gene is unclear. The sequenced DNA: TGTGCCAGCAGCCAAGTAGTGAAGACCCAGTACTTC. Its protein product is CASSQVVKTQYF.